This T cell receptor beta chain was profiled in a study of control samples from healthy donors and cancer patients. The repertoire was sequenced with immunoSEQ multiplex PCR; TCRdb's copy has only in-frame clones and lacks some. In the table there are tens of thousands of clones, around nine tenths of which are singletons. This CDR3 comprises 15 residues. CDR1 and CDR2 from the germline V gene are SGHTA and FQGNSA. V lost 0 bases to trimming and J lost 5 bases, with 13 bases between them. The origin of this receptor is a woman in her fifties or sixties in good health. The chain uses TRBV7-2 and TRBJ1-2, with D hard to call. Sequenced: blood. CDR3 DNA sequence: TGTGCCAGCAGCTTAGCAATATATAAGGGATATGGCTACACCTTC. It specifies CASSLAIYKGYGYTF.